Described below is a single TCR beta chain sequence and its context. This specimen belongs to a study of T cells in Graves' hyperthyroidism and ophthalmopathy. Study information: Peripheral blood specimens were obtained at initial diagnosis, prior to any treatment.

The CDR3 regions of TCR beta were amplified from RNA transcripts. First-round RT-PCR targeting the TCR CDR3 was performed with the HTBI primer set. Each CDR3 protein is one row after TCRdb ran MiXCR on the multiplex PCR reads. Seen here are roughly 360,000 distinct CDR3 sequences, approximately 12% observed once, and the top ten hold about a fifth. The length of the CDR3 is 16 residues. Germline loops: CDR1 LGHDT, CDR2 YNNKEL (reference sequence). V dropped 1 base and J dropped 4 bases, with 14 bases sitting between them. Sequencing was done on a sample of blood. This rearrangement joins TRBV3-1 to TRBJ2-1, with D perhaps matching TRBD1 (5 bases). The source of this sequence is a man aged 25-40 years with Graves' hyperthyroidism that later progressed to Graves' ophthalmopathy. The CDR3 protein is CASSQAGPPRYNEQFF. CDR3 bases: TGTGCCAGCAGCCAAGCAGGGCCCCCAAGGTACAATGAGCAGTTCTTC.